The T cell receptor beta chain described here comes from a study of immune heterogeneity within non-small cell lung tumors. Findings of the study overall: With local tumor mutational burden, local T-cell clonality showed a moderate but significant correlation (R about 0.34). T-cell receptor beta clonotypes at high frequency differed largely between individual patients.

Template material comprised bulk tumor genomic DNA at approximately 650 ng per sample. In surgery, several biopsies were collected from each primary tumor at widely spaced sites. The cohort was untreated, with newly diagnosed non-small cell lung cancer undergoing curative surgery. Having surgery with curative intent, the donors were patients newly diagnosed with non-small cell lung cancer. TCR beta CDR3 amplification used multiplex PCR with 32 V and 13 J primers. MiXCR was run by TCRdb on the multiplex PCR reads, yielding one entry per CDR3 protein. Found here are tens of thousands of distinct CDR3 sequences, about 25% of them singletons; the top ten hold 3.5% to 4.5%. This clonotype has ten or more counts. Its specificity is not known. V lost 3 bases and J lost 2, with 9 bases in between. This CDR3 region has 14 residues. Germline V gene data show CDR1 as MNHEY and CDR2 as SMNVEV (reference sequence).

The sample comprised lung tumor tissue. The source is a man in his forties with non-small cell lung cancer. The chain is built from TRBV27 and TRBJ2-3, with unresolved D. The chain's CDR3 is CASSFYQDTDTQYF. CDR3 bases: TGTGCCAGCAGTTTTTACCAAGACACAGATACGCAGTATTTT.